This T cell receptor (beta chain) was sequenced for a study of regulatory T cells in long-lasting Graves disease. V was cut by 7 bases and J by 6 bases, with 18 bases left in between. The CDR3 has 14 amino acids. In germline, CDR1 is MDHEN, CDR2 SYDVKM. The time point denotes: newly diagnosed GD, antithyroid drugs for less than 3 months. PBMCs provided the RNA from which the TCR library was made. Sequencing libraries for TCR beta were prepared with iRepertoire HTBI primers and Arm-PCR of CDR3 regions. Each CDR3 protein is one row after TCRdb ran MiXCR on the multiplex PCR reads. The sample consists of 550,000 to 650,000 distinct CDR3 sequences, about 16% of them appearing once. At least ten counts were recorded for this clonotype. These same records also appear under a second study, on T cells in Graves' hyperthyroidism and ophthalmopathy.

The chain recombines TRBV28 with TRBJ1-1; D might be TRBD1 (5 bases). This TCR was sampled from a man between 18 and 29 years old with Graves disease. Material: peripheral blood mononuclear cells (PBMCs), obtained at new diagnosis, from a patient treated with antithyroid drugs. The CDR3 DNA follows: TGTGCCAGCATCCGCGCCAGGGTGCGGGCTGAAGCTTTCTTT. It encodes CASIRARVRAEAFF.